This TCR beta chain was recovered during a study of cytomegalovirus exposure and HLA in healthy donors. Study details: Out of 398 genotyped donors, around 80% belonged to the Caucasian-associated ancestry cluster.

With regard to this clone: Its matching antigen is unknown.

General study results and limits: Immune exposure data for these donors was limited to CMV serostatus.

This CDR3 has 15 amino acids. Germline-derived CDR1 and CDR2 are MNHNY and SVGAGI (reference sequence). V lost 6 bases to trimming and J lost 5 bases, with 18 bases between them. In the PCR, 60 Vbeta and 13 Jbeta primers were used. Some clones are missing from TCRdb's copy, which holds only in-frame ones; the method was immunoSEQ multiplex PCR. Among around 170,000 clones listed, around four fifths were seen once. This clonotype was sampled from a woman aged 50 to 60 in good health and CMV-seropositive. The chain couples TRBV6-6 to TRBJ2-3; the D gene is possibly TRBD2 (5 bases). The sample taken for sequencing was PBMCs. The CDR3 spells CASSPEGLGRDTQYF. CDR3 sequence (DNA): TGTGCCAGCAGCCCTGAGGGATTAGGTAGAGATACGCAGTATTTT.